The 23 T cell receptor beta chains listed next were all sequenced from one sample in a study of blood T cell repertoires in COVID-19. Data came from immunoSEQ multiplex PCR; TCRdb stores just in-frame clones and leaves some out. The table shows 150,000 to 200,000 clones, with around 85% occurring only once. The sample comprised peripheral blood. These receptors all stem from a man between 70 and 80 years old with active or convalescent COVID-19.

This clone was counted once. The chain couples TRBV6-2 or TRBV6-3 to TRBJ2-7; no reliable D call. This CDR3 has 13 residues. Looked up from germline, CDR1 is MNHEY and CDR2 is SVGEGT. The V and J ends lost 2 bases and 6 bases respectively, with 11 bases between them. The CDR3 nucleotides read TGTGCCAGCAGTTACGCGTACTCGGGCGAGCAGTACTTC. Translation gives CASSYAYSGEQYF.

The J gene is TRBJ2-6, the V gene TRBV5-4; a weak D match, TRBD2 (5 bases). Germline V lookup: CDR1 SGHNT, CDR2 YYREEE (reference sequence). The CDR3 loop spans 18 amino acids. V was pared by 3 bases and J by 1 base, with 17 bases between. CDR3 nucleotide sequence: TGTGCCAGCAGCTCCCTCGGAGGACTCTTTTCTGGGGCCAACGTCCTGACTTTC. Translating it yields CASSSLGGLFSGANVLTF.

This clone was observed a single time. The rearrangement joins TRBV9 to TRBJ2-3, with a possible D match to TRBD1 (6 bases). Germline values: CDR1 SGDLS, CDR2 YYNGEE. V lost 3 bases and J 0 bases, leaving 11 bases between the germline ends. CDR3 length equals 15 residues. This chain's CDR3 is CASSATGPSTDTQYF. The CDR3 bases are TGTGCCAGCAGCGCGACAGGTCCTAGCACAGATACGCAGTATTTT.

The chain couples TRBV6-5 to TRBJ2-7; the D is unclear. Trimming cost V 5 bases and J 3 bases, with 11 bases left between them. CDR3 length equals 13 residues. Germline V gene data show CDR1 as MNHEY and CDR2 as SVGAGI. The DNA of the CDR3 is TGTGCCAGCAGTACTACGACGGGCTACGAGCAGTACTTC. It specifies CASSTTTGYEQYF.

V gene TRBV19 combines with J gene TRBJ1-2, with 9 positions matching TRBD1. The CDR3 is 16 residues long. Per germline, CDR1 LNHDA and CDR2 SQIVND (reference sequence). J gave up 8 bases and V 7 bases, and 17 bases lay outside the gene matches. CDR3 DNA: TGTGCCAGTACCATGTCCTCCGGGACAGGGTTTCGCGGCTACACCTTC. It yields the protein CASTMSSGTGFRGYTF.

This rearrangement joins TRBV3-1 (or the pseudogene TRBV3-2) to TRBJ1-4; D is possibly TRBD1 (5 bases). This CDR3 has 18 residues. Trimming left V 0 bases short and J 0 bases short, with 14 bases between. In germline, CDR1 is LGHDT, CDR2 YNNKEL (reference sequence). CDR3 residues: CASSQDRPMTATNEKLFF. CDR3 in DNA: TGTGCCAGCAGCCAAGATCGACCAATGACAGCAACTAATGAAAAACTGTTTTTT.

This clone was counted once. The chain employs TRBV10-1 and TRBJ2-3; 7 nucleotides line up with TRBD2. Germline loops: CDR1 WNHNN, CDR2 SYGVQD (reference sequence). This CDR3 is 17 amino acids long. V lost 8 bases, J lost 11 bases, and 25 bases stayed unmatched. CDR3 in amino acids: CASSGGRSGATREKQYF. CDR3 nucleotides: TGCGCCAGCTCGGGAGGAAGGAGCGGGGCTACCCGGGAGAAGCAGTATTTT.

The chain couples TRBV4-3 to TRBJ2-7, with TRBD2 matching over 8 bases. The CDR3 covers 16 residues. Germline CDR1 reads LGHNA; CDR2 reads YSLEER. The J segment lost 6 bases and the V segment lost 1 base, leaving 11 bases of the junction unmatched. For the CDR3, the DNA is TGCGCCAGCAGCCAAGGGAGGACCGGGACTAGATCCGAGCAGTACTTC. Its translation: CASSQGRTGTRSEQYF.

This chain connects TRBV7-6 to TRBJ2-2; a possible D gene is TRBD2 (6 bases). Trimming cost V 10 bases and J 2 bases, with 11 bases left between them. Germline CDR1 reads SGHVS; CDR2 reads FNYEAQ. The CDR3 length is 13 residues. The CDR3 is CAIAGGNTGELFF. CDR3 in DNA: TGTGCCATCGCCGGGGGAAACACCGGGGAGCTGTTTTTT.

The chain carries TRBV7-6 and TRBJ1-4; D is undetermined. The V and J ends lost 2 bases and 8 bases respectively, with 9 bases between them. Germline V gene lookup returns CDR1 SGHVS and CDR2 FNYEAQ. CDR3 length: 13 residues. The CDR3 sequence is CASSLIQQEKLFF. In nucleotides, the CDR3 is TGTGCCAGCAGCTTAATACAACAGGAAAAACTGTTTTTT.

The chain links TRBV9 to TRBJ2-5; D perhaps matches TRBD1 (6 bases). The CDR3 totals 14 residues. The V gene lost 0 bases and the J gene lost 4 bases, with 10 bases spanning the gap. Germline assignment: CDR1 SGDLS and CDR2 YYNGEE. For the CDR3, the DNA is TGTGCCAGCAGCGTAGCCACAGGGAGAGAGACCCAGTACTTC. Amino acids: CASSVATGRETQYF.

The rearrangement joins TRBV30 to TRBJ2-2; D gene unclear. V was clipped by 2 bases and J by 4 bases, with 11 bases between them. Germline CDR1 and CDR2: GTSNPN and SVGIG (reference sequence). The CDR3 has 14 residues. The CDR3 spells CAWSLTLGTGELFF. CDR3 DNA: TGTGCCTGGAGTTTAACGCTAGGCACCGGGGAGCTGTTTTTT.

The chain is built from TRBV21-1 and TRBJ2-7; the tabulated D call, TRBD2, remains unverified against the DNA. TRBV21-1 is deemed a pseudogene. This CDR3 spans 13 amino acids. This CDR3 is CASRFGGVHEQYF. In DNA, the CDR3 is TGTGCCAGCAGGTTCGGGGGAGTCCACGAGCAGTACTTC.

The CDR3 DNA reads TGTGCCACCAGCAGAGAACGGTTAACTGAAGCTTTCTTT. Its protein product is CATSRERLTEAFF. This chain connects TRBV15 to TRBJ1-1, with D unclear. The CDR3 contains 13 residues. CDR1 is LNHNV and CDR2 is YYDKDF in the germline V gene (reference sequence). The V and J ends lost 0 bases and 5 bases respectively, with 7 bases between them.

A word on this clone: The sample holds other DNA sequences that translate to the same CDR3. This CDR3 is CASSQGQGGQPQHF. As DNA, the CDR3 is TGTGCCAGTAGTCAGGGACAGGGAGGTCAGCCCCAGCATTTT. The gene calls are TRBV19 and TRBJ1-5; TRBD1 matches 9 bases. The CDR3 is made up of 14 amino acids. V shed 5 bases and J 6 bases; nucleotides not matched to a gene: 5. The germline V gene encodes CDR1 LNHDA and CDR2 SQIVND (reference sequence). The variable domain in full, with the rest retrieved from reference TRBV19 and TRBJ1-5, is DGGITQSPKYLFRKEGQNVTLSCEQNLNHDAMYWYRQDPGQGLRLIYYSQIVNDFQKGDIAEGYSVSREKKESFPLTVTSAQKNPTAFYLCASSQGQGGQPQHFGDGTRLSIL.

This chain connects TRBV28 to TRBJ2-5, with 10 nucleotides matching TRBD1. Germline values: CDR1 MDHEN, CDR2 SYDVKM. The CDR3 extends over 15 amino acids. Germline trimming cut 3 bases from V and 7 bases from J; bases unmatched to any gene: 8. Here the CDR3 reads CASSFGQGGHRTQYF. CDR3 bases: TGTGCCAGCAGTTTCGGACAGGGGGGCCATAGGACCCAGTACTTC.

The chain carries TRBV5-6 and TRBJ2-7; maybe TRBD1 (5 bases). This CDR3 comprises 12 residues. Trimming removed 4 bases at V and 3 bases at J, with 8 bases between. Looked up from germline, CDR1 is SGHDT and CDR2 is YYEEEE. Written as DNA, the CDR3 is TGTGCCAGCAGCCGAAGGGGCTACGAGCAGTACTTC. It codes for CASSRRGYEQYF. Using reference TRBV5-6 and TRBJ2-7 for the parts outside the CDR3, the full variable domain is DAGVTQSPTHLIKTRGQQVTLRCSPKSGHDTVSWYQQALGQGPQFIFQYYEEEERQRGNFPDRFSGHQFPNYSSELNVNALLLGDSALYLCASSRRGYEQYFGPGTRLTVT.

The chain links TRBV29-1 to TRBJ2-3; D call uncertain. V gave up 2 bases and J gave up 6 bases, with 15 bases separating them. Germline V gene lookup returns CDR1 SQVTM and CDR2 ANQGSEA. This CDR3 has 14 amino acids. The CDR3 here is CSVEMAGPTDTQYF. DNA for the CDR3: TGCAGCGTTGAAATGGCAGGCCCCACGGATACGCAGTATTTT.

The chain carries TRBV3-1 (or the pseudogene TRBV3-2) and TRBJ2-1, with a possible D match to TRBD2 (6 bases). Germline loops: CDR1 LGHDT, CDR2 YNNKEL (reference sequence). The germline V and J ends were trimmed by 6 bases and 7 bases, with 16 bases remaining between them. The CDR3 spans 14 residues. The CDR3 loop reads CASRASGPWNEQFF. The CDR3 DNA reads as TGTGCCAGCAGGGCGAGCGGGCCGTGGAATGAGCAGTTCTTC.

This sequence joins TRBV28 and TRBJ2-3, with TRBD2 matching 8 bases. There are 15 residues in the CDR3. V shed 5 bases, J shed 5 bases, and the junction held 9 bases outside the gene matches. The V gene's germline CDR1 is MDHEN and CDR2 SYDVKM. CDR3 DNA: TGTGCCAGCAGTCCCCCCGGGACTAGTAAAGATACGCAGTATTTT. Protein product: CASSPPGTSKDTQYF.

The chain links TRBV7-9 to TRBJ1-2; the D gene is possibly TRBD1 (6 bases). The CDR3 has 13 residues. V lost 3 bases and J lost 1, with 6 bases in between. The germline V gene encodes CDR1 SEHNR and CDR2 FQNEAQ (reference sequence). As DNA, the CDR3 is TGTGCCAGCAGCTTGGACAGTAACTATGGCTACACCTTC. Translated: CASSLDSNYGYTF. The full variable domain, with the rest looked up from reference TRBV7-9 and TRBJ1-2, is DTGVSQNPRHKITKRGQNVTFRCDPISEHNRLYWYRQTLGQGPEFLTYFQNEAQLEKSRLLSDRFSAERPKGSFSTLEIQRTEQGDSAMYLCASSLDSNYGYTFGSGTRLTVV.

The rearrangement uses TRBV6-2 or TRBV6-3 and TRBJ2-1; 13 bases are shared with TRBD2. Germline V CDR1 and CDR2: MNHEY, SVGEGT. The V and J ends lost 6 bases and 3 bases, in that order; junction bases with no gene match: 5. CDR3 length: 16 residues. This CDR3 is CASSSRLAGGYNEQFF. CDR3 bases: TGTGCCAGCAGCTCCAGACTAGCGGGGGGCTACAATGAGCAGTTCTTC.

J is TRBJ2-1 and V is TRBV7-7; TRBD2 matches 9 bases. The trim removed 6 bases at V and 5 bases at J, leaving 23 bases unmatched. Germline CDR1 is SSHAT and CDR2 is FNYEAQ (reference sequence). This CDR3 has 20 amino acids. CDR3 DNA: TGTGCCAGCAGACACGACCATGGGGCGGGAGGGAAAGAGTACAACAATGAGCAGTTCTTC. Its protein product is CASRHDHGAGGKEYNNEQFF.